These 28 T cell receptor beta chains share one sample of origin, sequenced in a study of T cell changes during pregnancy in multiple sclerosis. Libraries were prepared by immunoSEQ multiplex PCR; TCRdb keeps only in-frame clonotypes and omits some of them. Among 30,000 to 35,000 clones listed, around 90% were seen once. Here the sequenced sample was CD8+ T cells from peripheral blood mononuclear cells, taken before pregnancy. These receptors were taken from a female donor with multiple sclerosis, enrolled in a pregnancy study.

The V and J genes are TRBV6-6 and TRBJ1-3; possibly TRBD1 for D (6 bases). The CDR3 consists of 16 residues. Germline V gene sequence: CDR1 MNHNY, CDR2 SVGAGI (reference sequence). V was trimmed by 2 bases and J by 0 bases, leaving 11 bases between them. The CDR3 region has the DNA TGTGCCAGCAGTTACCTCACAGGGATCTCTGGAAACACCATATATTTT. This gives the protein CASSYLTGISGNTIYF.

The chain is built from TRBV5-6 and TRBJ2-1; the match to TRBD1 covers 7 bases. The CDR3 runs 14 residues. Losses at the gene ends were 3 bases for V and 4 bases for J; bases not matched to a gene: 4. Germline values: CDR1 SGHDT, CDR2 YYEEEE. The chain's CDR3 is CASSWGTVYNEQFF. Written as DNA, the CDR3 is TGTGCCAGCAGCTGGGGGACAGTTTACAATGAGCAGTTCTTC.

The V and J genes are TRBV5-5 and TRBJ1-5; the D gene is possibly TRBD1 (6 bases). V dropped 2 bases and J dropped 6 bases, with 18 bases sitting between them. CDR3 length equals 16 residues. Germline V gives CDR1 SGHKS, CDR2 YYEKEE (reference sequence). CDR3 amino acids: CASSFGIRGRSQPQHF. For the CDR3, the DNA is TGTGCCAGCAGCTTTGGGATCAGGGGAAGGAGTCAGCCCCAGCATTTT.

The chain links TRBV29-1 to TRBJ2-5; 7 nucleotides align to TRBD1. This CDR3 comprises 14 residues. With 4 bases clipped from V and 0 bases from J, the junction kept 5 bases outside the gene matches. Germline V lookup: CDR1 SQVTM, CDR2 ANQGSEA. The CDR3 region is CSVGGTVDQETQYF. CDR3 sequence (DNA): TGCAGCGTTGGTGGGACAGTAGACCAAGAGACCCAGTACTTC. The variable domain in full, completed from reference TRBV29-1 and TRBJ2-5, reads SAVISQKPSRDICQRGTSLTIQCQVDSQVTMMFWYRQQPGQSLTLIATANQGSEATYESGFVIDKFPISRPNLTFSTLTVSNMSPEDSSIYLCSVGGTVDQETQYFGPGTRLLVL.

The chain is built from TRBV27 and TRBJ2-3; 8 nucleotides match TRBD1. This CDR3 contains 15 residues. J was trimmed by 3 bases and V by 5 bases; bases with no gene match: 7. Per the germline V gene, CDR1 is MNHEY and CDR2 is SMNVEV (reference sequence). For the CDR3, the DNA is TGTGCCAGCAGTCCCCGGACAGGGAGTACAGATACGCAGTATTTT. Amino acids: CASSPRTGSTDTQYF.

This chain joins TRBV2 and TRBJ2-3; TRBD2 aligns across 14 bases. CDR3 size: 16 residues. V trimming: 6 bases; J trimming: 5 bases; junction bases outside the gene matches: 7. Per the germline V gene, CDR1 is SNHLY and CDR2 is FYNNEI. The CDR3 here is CASSMTSGGEIDTQYF. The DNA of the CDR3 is TGTGCCAGCAGCATGACTAGCGGGGGGGAGATAGATACGCAGTATTTT.

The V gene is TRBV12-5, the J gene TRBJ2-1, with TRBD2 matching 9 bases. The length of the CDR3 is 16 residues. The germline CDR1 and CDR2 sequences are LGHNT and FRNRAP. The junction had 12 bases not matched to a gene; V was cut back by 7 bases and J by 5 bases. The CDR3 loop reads CASASSEASGDNEQFF. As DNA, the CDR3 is TGTGCTAGTGCCTCAAGCGAGGCTAGCGGGGACAATGAGCAGTTCTTC.

The CDR3 coding sequence is TGCGCCAGCAGCCCAGGGGCCGGGGACAGGGGTCTTGGCTACACCTTC. Amino acids: CASSPGAGDRGLGYTF. J is TRBJ1-2 and V is TRBV4-1; 10 bases agree with TRBD1. Trimming removed 4 bases from V and 7 bases from J; junction bases left unmatched: 12. The length of the CDR3 is 16 residues. Germline CDR1 reads MGHRA; CDR2 reads YSYEKL.

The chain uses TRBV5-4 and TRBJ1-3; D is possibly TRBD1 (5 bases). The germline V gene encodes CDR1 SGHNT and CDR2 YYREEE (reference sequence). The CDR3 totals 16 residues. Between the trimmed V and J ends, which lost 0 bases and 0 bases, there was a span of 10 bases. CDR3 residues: CASSLEGRDSGNTIYF. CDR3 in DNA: TGTGCCAGCAGCTTGGAGGGCAGGGACTCTGGAAACACCATATATTTT.

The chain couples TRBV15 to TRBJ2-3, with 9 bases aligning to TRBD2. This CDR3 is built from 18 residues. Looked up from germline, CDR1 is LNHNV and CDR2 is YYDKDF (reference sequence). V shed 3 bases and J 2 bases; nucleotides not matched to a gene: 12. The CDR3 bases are TGTGCCACCAGCAGGCCCTCTTTAGCGGGGGACATCACAGATACGCAGTATTTT. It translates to CATSRPSLAGDITDTQYF.

The CDR3 reads CASSFEGAGRTNTGELFF. The CDR3 DNA reads TGTGCCAGCAGTTTCGAGGGGGCAGGGAGGACCAACACCGGGGAGCTGTTTTTT. This chain links TRBV27 with TRBJ2-2; a possible D gene is TRBD1 (7 bases). The V and J ends lost 3 bases and 2 bases respectively, with 19 bases between them. Germline-derived CDR1 and CDR2 are MNHEY and SMNVEV (reference sequence). The CDR3 has 18 residues.

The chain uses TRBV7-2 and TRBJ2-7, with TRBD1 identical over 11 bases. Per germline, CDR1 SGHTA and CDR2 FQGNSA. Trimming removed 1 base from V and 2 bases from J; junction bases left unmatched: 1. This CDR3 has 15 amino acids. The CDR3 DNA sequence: TGTGCCAGCAGCTTAGTGGACAGGGGGCCCTACGAGCAGTACTTC. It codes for CASSLVDRGPYEQYF.

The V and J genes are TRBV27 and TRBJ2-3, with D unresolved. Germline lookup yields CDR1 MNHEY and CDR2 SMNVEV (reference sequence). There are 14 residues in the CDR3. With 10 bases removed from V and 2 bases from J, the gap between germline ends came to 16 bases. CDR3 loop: CATRPWADTDTQYF. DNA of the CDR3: TGTGCCACCCGCCCCTGGGCAGACACAGATACGCAGTATTTT.

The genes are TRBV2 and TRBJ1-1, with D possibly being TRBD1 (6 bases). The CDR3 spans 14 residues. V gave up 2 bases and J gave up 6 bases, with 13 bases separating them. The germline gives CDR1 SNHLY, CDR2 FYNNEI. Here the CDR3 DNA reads TGTGCCAGCAGTGAAACCAGGGGATCCCCTGAAGCTTTCTTT. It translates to CASSETRGSPEAFF.

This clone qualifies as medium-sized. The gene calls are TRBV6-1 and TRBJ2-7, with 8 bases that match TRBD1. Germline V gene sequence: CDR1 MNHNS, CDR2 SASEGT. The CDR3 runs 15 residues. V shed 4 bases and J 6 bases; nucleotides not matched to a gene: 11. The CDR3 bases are TGTGCCAGCAGTGTTGTGGCAGGGGGCTATTCCGAGCAGTACTTC. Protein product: CASSVVAGGYSEQYF.

DNA of the CDR3: TGTGCCAGTAGCCCGAAGCGGGACTCTGGAAACACCATATATTTT. Its translation is CASSPKRDSGNTIYF. The chain uses TRBV19 and TRBJ1-3, with D unresolved. Germline CDR1 and CDR2: LNHDA and SQIVND (reference sequence). CDR3 length: 15 amino acids. Trimming shortened V by 6 bases and J by 0 bases, and 12 bases separated the two germline ends. Full variable domain (outside the CDR3, taken from reference TRBV19 and TRBJ1-3): DGGITQSPKYLFRKEGQNVTLSCEQNLNHDAMYWYRQDPGQGLRLIYYSQIVNDFQKGDIAEGYSVSREKKESFPLTVTSAQKNPTAFYLCASSPKRDSGNTIYFGEGSWLTVV.

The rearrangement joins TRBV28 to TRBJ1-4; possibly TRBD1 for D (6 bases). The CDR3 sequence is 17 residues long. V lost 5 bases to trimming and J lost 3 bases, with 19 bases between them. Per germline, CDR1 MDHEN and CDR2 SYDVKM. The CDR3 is CASSPVLGAPANEKLFF. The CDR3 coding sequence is TGTGCCAGCAGTCCCGTTTTGGGGGCGCCGGCTAATGAAAAACTGTTTTTT.

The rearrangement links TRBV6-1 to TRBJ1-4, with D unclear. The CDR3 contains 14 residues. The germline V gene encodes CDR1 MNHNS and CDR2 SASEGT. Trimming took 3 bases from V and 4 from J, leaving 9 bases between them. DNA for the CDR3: TGTGCCAGCAGTGAGGGCAATAGTAATGAAAAACTGTTTTTT. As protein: CASSEGNSNEKLFF.

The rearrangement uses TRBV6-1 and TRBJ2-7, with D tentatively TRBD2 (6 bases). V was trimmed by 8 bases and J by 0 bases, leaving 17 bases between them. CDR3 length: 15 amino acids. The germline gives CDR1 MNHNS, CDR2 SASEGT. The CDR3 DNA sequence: TGTGCCAGCTCGGACGGGGACGGGAGCTCCTACGAGCAGTACTTC. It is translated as CASSDGDGSSYEQYF.

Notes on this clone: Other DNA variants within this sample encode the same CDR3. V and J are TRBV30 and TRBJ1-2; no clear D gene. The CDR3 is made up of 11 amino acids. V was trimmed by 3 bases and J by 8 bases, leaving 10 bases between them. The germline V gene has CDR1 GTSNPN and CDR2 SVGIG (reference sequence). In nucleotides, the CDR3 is TGTGCCTGGAGCGCGGGGTTGGGCTACACCTTC. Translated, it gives CAWSAGLGYTF.

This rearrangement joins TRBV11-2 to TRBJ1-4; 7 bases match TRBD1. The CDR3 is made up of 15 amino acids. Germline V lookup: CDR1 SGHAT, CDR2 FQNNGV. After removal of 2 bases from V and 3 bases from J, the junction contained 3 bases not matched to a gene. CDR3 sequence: CASSLRGGPNEKLFF. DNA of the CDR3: TGTGCCAGCAGCTTAAGAGGGGGCCCTAATGAAAAACTGTTTTTT. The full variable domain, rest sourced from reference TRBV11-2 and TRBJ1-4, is EAGVAQSPRYKIIEKRQSVAFWCNPISGHATLYWYQQILGQGPKLLIQFQNNGVVDDSQLPKDRFSAERLKGVDSTLKIQPAKLEDSAVYLCASSLRGGPNEKLFFGSGTQLSVL.

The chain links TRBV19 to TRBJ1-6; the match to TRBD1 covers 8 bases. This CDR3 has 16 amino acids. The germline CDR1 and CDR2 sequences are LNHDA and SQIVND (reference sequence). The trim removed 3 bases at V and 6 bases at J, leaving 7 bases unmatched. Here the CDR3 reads CASSMSHRGINSPLHF. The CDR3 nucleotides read TGTGCCAGTAGTATGTCTCACAGGGGGATTAATTCACCCCTCCACTTT.

In DNA, the CDR3 is TGCGCCAGCAGCCAAGTCTACTCGGTCACAGATACGCAGTATTTT. Translated: CASSQVYSVTDTQYF. The rearrangement joins TRBV4-3 to TRBJ2-3; D gene uncertain. The CDR3 has 15 residues. Trimming removed 1 base from V and 2 bases from J, with 10 bases in between. Germline V gene data show CDR1 as LGHNA and CDR2 as YSLEER.

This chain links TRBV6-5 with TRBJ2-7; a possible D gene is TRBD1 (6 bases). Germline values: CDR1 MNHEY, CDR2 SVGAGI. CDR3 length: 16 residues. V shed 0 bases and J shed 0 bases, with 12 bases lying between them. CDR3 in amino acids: CASSYSTGHNSYEQYF. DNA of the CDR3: TGTGCCAGCAGTTACTCGACGGGACACAACTCCTACGAGCAGTACTTC.

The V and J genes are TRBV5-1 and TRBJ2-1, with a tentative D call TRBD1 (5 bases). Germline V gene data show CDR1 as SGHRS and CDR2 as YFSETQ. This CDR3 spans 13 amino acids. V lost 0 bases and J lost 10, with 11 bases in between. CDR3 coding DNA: TGCGCCAGCAGCTTGGCGGTGGGGCTCGAGCAGTTCTTC. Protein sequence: CASSLAVGLEQFF.

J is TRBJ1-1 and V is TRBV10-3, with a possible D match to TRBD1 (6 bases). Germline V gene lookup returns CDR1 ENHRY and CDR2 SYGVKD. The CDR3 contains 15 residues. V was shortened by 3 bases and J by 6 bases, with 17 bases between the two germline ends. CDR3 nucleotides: TGTGCCATCAGTGATCGGACAGTCGTTATACCTGAAGCTTTCTTT. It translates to CAISDRTVVIPEAFF.

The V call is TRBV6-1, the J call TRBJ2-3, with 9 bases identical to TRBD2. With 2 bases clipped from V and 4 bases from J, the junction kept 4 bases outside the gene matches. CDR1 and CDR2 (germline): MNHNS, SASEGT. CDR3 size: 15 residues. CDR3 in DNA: TGTGCCAGCAGTGAATTGGGCGGGGGGGCAGATACGCAGTATTTT. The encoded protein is CASSELGGGADTQYF.

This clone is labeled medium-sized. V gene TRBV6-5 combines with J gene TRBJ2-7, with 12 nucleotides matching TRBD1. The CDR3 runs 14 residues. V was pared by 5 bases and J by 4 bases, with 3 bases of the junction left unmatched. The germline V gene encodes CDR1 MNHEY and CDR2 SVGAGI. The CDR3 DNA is TGTGCCAGCAGTGAGGGACAGGGGGCGTACGAGCAGTACTTC. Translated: CASSEGQGAYEQYF.